This T cell receptor beta chain comes out of a study of identical twins. General study findings and limits: Findings depended on cross-sectional statistics rather than tracking the same donors. Twin pairs' shared out-of-frame alpha sequences were enriched in low generation probability. Models came in too low on out-of-frame TCR alpha sharing in monozygotic twins. While abundant cord blood beta clonotypes carried fewer insertions, memory repertoires showed no such pattern.

TCRdb re-called the 5' RACE reads with MiXCR, one entry per CDR3 protein. The sample shows 200,000 to 250,000 distinct CDR3 sequences, roughly 13% of them seen only once. This CDR3 is 13 amino acids long. Trimming shortened V by 3 bases and J by 6 bases, and 9 bases separated the two germline ends. Comment on this clonotype: As yet, its antigen is unknown.

These data were also filed under a second study, of yellow fever vaccine responses in identical twins.

The sequencing sample was made of memory (CD45RO+) T cells sorted from blood. This chain connects TRBV12-3 or TRBV12-4 to TRBJ2-1; D is possibly TRBD2 (5 bases). This clonotype was sampled from a woman aged 18-29 years in good health. CDR3 nucleotides: TGTGCCAGCAGTTTTCGGGCGGGCAATGAGCAGTTCTTC. Translated: CASSFRAGNEQFF.